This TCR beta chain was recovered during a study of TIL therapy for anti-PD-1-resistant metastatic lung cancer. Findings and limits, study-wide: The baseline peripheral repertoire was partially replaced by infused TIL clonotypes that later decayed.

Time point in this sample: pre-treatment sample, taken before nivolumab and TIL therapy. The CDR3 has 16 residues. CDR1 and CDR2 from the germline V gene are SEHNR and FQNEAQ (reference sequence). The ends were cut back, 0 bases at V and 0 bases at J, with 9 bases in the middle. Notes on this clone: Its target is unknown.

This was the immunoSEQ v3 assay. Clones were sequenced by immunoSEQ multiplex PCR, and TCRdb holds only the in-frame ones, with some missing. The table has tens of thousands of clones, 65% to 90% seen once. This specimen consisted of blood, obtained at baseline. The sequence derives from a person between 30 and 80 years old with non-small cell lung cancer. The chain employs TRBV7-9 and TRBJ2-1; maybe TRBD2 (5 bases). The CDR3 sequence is CASSLATGSSYNEQFF. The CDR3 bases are TGTGCCAGCAGCTTAGCGACGGGGAGCTCCTACAATGAGCAGTTCTTC.